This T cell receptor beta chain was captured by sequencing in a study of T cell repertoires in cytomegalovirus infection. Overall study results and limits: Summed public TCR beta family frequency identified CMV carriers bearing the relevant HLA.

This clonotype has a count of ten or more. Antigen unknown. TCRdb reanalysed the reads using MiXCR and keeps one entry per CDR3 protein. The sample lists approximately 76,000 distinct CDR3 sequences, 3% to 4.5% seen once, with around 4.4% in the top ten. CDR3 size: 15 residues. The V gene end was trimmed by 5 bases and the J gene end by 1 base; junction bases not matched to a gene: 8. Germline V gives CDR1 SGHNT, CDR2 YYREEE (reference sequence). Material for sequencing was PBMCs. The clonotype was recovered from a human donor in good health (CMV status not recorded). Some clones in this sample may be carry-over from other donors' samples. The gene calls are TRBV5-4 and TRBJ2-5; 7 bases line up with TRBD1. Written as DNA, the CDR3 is TGTGCCAGCAGTTCTGCCGGGACAGCCCAAGAGACCCAGTACTTC. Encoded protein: CASSSAGTAQETQYF.